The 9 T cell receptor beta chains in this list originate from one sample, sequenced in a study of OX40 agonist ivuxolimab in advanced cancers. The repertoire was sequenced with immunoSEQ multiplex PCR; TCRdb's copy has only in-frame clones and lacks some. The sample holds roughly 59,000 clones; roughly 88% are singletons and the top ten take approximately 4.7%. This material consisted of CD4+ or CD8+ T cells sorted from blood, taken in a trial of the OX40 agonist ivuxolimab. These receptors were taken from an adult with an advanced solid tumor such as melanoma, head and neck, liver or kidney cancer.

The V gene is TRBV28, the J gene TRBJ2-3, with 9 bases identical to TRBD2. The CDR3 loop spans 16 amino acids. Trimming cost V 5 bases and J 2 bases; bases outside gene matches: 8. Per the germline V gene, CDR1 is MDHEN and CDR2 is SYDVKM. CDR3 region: CASSPWAGGTTDTQYF. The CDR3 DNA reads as TGTGCCAGCAGTCCGTGGGCGGGGGGGACCACAGATACGCAGTATTTT.

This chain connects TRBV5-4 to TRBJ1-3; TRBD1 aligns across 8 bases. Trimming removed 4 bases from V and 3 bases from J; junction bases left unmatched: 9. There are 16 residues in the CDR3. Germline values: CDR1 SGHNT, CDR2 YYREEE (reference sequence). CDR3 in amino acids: CASSQQSQGVGNTIYF. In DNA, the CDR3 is TGTGCCAGCAGCCAACAATCACAGGGGGTTGGAAACACCATATATTTT.

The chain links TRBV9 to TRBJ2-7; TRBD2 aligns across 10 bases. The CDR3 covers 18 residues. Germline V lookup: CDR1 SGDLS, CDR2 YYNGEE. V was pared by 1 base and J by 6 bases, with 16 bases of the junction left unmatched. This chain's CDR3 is CASSVSIPSSGSVSEQYF. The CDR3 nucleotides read TGTGCCAGCAGCGTAAGTATCCCCTCTAGCGGGAGTGTGAGCGAGCAGTACTTC.

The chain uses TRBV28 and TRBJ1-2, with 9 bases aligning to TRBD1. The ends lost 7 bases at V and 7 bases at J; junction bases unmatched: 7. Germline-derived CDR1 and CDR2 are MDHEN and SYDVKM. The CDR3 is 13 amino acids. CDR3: CASTSGQGGGYTF. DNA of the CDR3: TGTGCCAGCACCTCGGGACAGGGAGGTGGCTACACCTTC.

The CDR3 DNA reads TGCGCCAGCAGCTTGGCCAGCGGGGACTACGAGCAGTACTTC. This translates into CASSLASGDYEQYF. The chain is built from TRBV5-1 and TRBJ2-7; TRBD2 agrees at 7 bases. Germline V lookup: CDR1 SGHRS, CDR2 YFSETQ. The CDR3 length is 14 residues. V lost 0 bases, J lost 3 bases, and 3 bases stayed unmatched.

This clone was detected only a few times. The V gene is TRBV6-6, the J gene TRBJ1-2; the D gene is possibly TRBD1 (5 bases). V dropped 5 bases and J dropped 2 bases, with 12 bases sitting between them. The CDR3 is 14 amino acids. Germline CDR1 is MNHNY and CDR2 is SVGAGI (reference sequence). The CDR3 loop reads CASSPGTANYGYTF. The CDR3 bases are TGTGCCAGCAGTCCCGGGACCGCCAACTATGGCTACACCTTC.

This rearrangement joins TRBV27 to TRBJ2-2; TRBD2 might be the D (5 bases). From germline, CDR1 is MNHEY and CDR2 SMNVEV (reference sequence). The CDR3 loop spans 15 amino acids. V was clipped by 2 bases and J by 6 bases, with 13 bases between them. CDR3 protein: CASSLRSEVAGELFF. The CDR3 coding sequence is TGTGCCAGCAGTTTACGGTCGGAGGTCGCCGGGGAGCTGTTTTTT.

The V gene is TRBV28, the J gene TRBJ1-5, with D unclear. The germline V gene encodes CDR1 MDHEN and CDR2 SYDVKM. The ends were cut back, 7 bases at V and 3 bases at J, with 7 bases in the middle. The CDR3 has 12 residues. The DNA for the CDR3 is TGTGCCAGCACAGGCTACAATCAGCCCCAGCATTTT. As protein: CASTGYNQPQHF.

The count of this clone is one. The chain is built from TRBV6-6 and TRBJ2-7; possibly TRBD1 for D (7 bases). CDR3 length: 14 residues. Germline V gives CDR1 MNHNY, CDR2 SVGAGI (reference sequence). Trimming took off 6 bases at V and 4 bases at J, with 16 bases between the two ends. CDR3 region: CASSSIQGTYEQYF. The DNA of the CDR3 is TGTGCCAGCAGCTCAATACAGGGGACTTACGAGCAGTACTTC.